This is a list of T cell receptor beta chains from one sample in a study of blood T cell repertoires in COVID-19. Generated by immunoSEQ multiplex PCR, the TCRdb table keeps only in-frame clones and is missing some. The sample has fewer than 60,000 clones, around 87% seen once. The sequenced sample consisted of peripheral blood. These receptors all come from an older woman with COVID-19, enrolled during active disease. Each CDR3 is given with its conserved first and last residue. A D gene is named only where the DNA matches it firmly. The size of a clone is reported for some rows only, either as once, few or many, or as a class for expanded clones.

>once|.|TRBJ1-4|TRBV19
TGTGCCAGTAGTATAAGTCGACAGCCGGGAAAACTGTTTTTT
CASSISRQPGKLFF
>.|TRBD2|TRBJ2-1|TRBV28
TGTGCCAGCAGTGGGGGGACTAGCAGATACTACAATGAGCAGTTCTTC
CASSGGTSRYYNEQFF
>few|.|TRBJ2-2|TRBV5-6
TGTGCCAGCAGCTTGAGAGTTACCGGGGAGCTGTTTTTT
CASSLRVTGELFF
>.|TRBD2|TRBJ2-1|TRBV11-1
TGTGCCAGCAGCGGTAGCGGGAACCCTAGGTATGAGCAGTTCTTC
CASSGSGNPRYEQFF
>.|TRBD2|TRBJ2-7|TRBV4-1
TGCGCCAGCAGCCACGGGACTAGAAGTTACGAGCAGTACTTC
CASSHGTRSYEQYF
>.|.|TRBJ2-6|TRBV28
TGTGCCACCGAGCCCCTGAGGAGGTCCGGGGCCAACGTCCTGACTTTC
CATEPLRRSGANVLTF
>.|.|TRBJ2-6|TRBV30
TGTGCCTGGGACAGGGGGTTACAGCGACTAGCGGGCTCTGGGGCCAACGTCCTGACTTTC
CAWDRGLQRLAGSGANVLTF
>few|TRBD1|TRBJ1-5|TRBV30
TGTGCCTGGAGTCGGTCCGACAGGGACAATCAGCCCCAGCATTTT
CAWSRSDRDNQPQHF
>.|TRBD1|TRBJ2-7|TRBV29-1
TGCAGCGCCATAGGGGGACAGGGGGTCTACGAGCAGTACTTC
CSAIGGQGVYEQYF
>.|.|TRBJ2-7|TRBV2
TGTGCCAGCAGTGTGTCCCAGTACGAGCAGTACTTC
CASSVSQYEQYF
>once|.|TRBJ2-7|TRBV23-1
TGCGCCAGCGCCCTAAGGGAGGACACCTACGAGCAGTACTTC
CASALREDTYEQYF
>.|TRBD1|TRBJ2-1|TRBV6-4
TGTGCCAGCAGCCGGGACAGGGGCTACAATGAGCAGTTCTTC
CASSRDRGYNEQFF
>once|TRBD2|TRBJ2-7|TRBV14
TGTGCCAGCAGCCAAGAGACTAGCGGGATGGTGCAGTACTTC
CASSQETSGMVQYF
>.|.|TRBJ1-3|TRBV28
TGTGCCAGCAGTTTATCCTACTCTGGAAACACCATATATTTT
CASSLSYSGNTIYF
>.|.|TRBJ2-7|TRBV7-9
TGTGCCAGCAGCGAGGACAGCCCCTCCTACGAGCAGTACTTC
CASSEDSPSYEQYF
>.|TRBD1|TRBJ1-2|TRBV7-2
TGTGCCAGCAGCAGGGACAGGGGGGGCTATGGCTACACCTTC
CASSRDRGGYGYTF
>many|TRBD1|TRBJ1-1|TRBV29-1
TGCAGCGTTCAGGGGGCAGAAGCTTTCTTT
CSVQGAEAFF
>.|TRBD1|TRBJ1-6|TRBV7-9
TGTGCCAGCAACACCGGACAGGGGGCGCCGGGTAATTCACCCCTCCACTTT
CASNTGQGAPGNSPLHF
>.|TRBD1|TRBJ1-5|TRBV6-6
TGTGCCAGCAGCAAAGGGACAGCCGTGGATCAGCCCCAGCATTTT
CASSKGTAVDQPQHF
>once|.|TRBJ1-1|TRBV25-1
TGTGCCAGCAGTGAGGGGGCGAACACTGAAGCTTTCTTT
CASSEGANTEAFF
>.|TRBD1|TRBJ1-5|TRBV27
TGTGCCACCCGACAGGGGACTAATAGCAATCAGCCCCAGCATTTT
CATRQGTNSNQPQHF
>.|.|TRBJ1-1|TRBV10-1
TGCGCCAGCAGTGACTTCGGGACTGAAGCTTTCTTT
CASSDFGTEAFF
>.|.|TRBJ2-7|TRBV3-1/TRBV3-2
TGTGCCAGCAGCCAAGATCCCAGTTCCACCTACGAGCAGTACTTC
CASSQDPSSTYEQYF
>.|TRBD1|TRBJ1-6|TRBV19
TGTGCCAGTAGTAGAGCCGCCCCGGACAGGGGGAATAATTCACCCCTCCACTTT
CASSRAAPDRGNNSPLHF
>once|TRBD1|TRBJ1-2|TRBV24-1
TGTGCCACCAGTGAGCGGGACAGGCGAGGCTACACCTTC
CATSERDRRGYTF
>few|.|TRBJ1-3|TRBV5-4
TGTGCCAGCAGCTTCGGGACATTTGGAAACACCATATATTTT
CASSFGTFGNTIYF